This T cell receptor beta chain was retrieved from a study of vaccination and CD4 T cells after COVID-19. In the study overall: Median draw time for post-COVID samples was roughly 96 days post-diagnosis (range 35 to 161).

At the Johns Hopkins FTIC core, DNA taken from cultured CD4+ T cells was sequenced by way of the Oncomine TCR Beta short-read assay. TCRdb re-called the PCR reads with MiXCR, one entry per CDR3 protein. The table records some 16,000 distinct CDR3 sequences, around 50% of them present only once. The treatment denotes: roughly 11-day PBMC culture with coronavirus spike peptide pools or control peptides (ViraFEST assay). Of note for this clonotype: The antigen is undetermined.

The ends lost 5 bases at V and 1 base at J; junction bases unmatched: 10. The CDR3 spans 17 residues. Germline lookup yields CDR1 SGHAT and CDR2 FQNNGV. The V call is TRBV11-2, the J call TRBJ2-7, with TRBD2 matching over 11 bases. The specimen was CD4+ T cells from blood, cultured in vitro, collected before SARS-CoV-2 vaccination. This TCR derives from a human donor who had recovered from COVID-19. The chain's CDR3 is CASSVLSLAGGSYEQYF. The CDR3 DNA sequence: TGTGCCAGCAGCGTACTCTCGCTAGCGGGAGGTTCCTACGAGCAGTACTTC. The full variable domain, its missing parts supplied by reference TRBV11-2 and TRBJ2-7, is EAGVAQSPRYKIIEKRQSVAFWCNPISGHATLYWYQQILGQGPKLLIQFQNNGVVDDSQLPKDRFSAERLKGVDSTLKIQPAKLEDSAVYLCASSVLSLAGGSYEQYFGPGTRLTVT.